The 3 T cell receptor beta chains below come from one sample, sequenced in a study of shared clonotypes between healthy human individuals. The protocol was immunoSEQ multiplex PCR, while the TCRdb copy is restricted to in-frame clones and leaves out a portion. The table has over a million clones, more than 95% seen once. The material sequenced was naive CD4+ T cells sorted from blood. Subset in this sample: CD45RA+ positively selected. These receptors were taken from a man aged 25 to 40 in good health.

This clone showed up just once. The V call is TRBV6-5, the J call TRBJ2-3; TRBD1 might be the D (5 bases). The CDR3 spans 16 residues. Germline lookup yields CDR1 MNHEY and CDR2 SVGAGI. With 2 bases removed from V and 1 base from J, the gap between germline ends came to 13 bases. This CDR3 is CASSYQSGKRTDTQYF. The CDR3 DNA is TGTGCCAGCAGTTACCAATCAGGGAAGCGCACAGATACGCAGTATTTT.

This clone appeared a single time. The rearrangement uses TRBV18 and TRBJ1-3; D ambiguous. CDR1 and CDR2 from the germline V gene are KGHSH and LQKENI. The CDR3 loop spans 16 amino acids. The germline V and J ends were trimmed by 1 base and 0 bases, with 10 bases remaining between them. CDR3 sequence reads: CASSPQHINSGNTIYF. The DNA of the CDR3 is TGTGCCAGCTCACCACAGCACATCAACTCTGGAAACACCATATATTTT.

The CDR3 here is CSARNGEKLFF. The CDR3 DNA reads as TGCAGTGCTCGAAACGGGGAAAAACTGTTTTTT. V gene TRBV20-1 combines with J gene TRBJ1-4; D not certain. The CDR3 has 11 residues. CDR1 DFQATT and CDR2 SNEGSKA come from the germline V gene (reference sequence). V lost 5 bases and J 8 bases, leaving 9 bases between the germline ends.